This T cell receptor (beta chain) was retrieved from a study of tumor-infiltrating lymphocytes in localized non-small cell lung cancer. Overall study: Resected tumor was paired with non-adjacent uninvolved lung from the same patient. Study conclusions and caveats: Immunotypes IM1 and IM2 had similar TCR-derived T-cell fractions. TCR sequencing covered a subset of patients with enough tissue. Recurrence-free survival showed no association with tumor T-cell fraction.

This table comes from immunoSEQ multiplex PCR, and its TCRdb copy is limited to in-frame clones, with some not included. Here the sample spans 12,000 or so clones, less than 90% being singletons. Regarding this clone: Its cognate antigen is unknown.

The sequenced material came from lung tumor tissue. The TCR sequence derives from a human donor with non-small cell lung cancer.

CDR3 protein: CSARDAYEQYF. CDR3 DNA sequence: TGCAGTGCTAGAGATGCTTACGAGCAGTACTTC. The rearrangement joins TRBV20-1 to TRBJ2-7; D is unresolved. The CDR3 length is 11 residues. V was trimmed by 0 bases and J by 4 bases, leaving 4 bases between them. The germline gives CDR1 DFQATT, CDR2 SNEGSKA (reference sequence).